The 31 T cell receptor beta chains reported below all come from one sample, sequenced in a study of blood T cells in healthy people across ages. A second about 7 to 12 cycle PCR used barcoded and J-beta primers. Each CDR3 protein is one row after TCRdb ran MiXCR on the 5' RACE reads. Here the sample spans about 720,000 distinct CDR3 sequences, 20% to 25% being singletons. Sequencing used blood. The receptors here all came from a man between 65 and 85 years old in good health.

To note about this clonotype: A much larger clone lies a single base off, so this may be a read error. The V gene is TRBV19, the J gene TRBJ1-2; 7 positions agree with TRBD1. The CDR3 is 15 amino acids. Germline-derived CDR1 and CDR2 are LNHDA and SQIVND (reference sequence). CDR3: CASTWGSGQNYVYTF. CDR3 nucleotide sequence: TGTGCCAGTACCTGGGGTTCGGGACAGAACTATGTCTACACCTTC.

Only a few counts were recorded for this clonotype. This chain links TRBV24-1 with TRBJ2-3; 7 nucleotides agree with TRBD2. Unmatched junction bases numbered 2, after V lost 3 bases and J lost 6 bases. CDR1 is KGHDR, CDR2 SFDVKD, per germline. The CDR3 has 13 residues. DNA of the CDR3: TGTGCCACCAGTGATCCCGGGAGGGATACGCAGTATTTT. Encoded protein: CATSDPGRDTQYF.

The chain uses TRBV19 and TRBJ2-4; D uncertain. The V and J ends lost 4 bases and 1 base respectively, with 11 bases between them. The CDR3 extends over 15 amino acids. Germline V lookup: CDR1 LNHDA, CDR2 SQIVND (reference sequence). The CDR3 loop is CASSKGDSAKNIQYF. The DNA for the CDR3 is TGTGCCAGTAGTAAGGGCGATTCGGCCAAAAACATTCAGTACTTC.

This clonotype was detected only a few times. The rearrangement joins TRBV21-1 to TRBJ2-7; the table names TRBD1, a call not compared with the DNA. TRBV21-1 is annotated as a pseudogene. The CDR3 loop spans 16 amino acids. CDR3 sequence reads: CASSIGTCESSYEQYV. The CDR3 DNA is TGTGCCAGCAGCATAGGGACATGCGAGAGCTCCTACGAGCAGTACGTC.

The chain has TRBV19 and TRBJ1-1; perhaps TRBD1 as D (6 bases). Germline loops: CDR1 LNHDA, CDR2 SQIVND (reference sequence). This CDR3 spans 14 amino acids. Deletions cut 4 bases from V and 0 bases from J, with 9 bases between. The DNA for the CDR3 is TGTGCCAGTAGTAGATGGGACATGAACACTGAAGCTTTCTTT. As protein: CASSRWDMNTEAFF.

This clonotype showed up just a few times. The chain recombines TRBV19 with TRBJ1-4, with D hard to call. The CDR3 is 14 residues long. V was cut by 6 bases and J by 11 bases, with 19 bases left in between. Germline values: CDR1 LNHDA, CDR2 SQIVND (reference sequence). The CDR3 spells CASSLRADYGKLFF. The CDR3 DNA sequence: TGTGCCAGTAGCCTGAGGGCGGATTATGGGAAACTGTTTTTT.

V is TRBV3-1 and J is TRBJ2-1; no clear D gene. The CDR3 extends over 15 amino acids. Trimming stripped 4 bases from V and 3 bases from J, with 13 bases between. CDR1 and CDR2 (germline): LGHDT, YNNKEL (reference sequence). The CDR3 nucleotides are TGTGCCAGCAGCCTGATGGTAGCCCTCTACAATGAGCAGTTCTTC. Residues: CASSLMVALYNEQFF.

The rearrangement links TRBV12-3 or TRBV12-4 to TRBJ2-3; 7 bases fit TRBD2. CDR3 length equals 14 residues. The V and J ends lost 3 bases and 4 bases, in that order; junction bases with no gene match: 4. The CDR3 bases are TGTGCCAGCAGTTTGGGTGCGGGAGCAGATACGCAGTATTTT. It yields the protein CASSLGAGADTQYF.

This chain uses TRBV29-1 with TRBJ2-3; TRBD2 matches 11 bases. CDR3 length equals 15 residues. J was trimmed by 0 bases and V by 6 bases; bases with no gene match: 5. Germline V gives CDR1 SQVTM, CDR2 ANQGSEA. CDR3 nucleotide sequence: TGCAGCGTGGGTGGGACTAGCGGAAGCACAGATACGCAGTATTTT. It is translated as CSVGGTSGSTDTQYF.

The chain uses TRBV12-3 or TRBV12-4 and TRBJ1-2; no definite D call. Between the trimmed V and J ends, which lost 3 bases and 4 bases, there was a span of 9 bases. There are 13 residues in the CDR3. CDR3 coding DNA: TGTGCCAGCAGTTTTGGAGGGCGCTATGGCTACACCTTC. It yields the protein CASSFGGRYGYTF.

The rearrangement uses TRBV14 and TRBJ1-1; possible D gene TRBD1, 6 bases. V was trimmed by 0 bases and J by 4 bases, leaving 15 bases between them. Germline CDR1 and CDR2: SGHDN and FVKESK. The CDR3 covers 16 residues. The CDR3 is CASSQDLGALGTEAFF. For the CDR3, the DNA is TGTGCCAGCAGCCAAGATTTGGGGGCTCTCGGCACTGAAGCTTTCTTT.

The gene calls are TRBV10-3 and TRBJ1-1, with a tentative D call TRBD1 (5 bases). The CDR3 contains 14 residues. With 7 bases removed from V and 1 base from J, the gap between germline ends came to 13 bases. Germline CDR1 is ENHRY and CDR2 is SYGVKD. The CDR3 region is CAIKFRERNTEAFF. CDR3 nucleotide sequence: TGTGCCATCAAATTCAGGGAGAGGAACACTGAAGCTTTCTTT.

The gene calls are TRBV20-1 and TRBJ2-2, with a possible D match to TRBD1 (6 bases). CDR1 and CDR2 from the germline V gene are DFQATT and SNEGSKA (reference sequence). The CDR3 contains 13 residues. V was pared by 5 bases and J by 0 bases, with 7 bases between. The CDR3 nucleotides are TGCAGTGCTTGGACAGCGAACACCGGGGAGCTGTTTTTT. Amino acids: CSAWTANTGELFF.

The chain has TRBV5-1 and TRBJ2-5; possibly TRBD1 for D (6 bases). Looked up from germline, CDR1 is SGHRS and CDR2 is YFSETQ. V was shortened by 0 bases and J by 0 bases, with 12 bases between the two germline ends. The CDR3 contains 16 residues. CDR3 nucleotide sequence: TGCGCCAGCAGCTTGGGGCCAGGGGATAACCAAGAGACCCAGTACTTC. It is translated as CASSLGPGDNQETQYF.

The V and J genes are TRBV11-2 and TRBJ2-4, with 7 bases fitting TRBD1. The germline V gene encodes CDR1 SGHAT and CDR2 FQNNGV. V lost 5 bases to trimming and J lost 3 bases; unmatched junction nucleotides: 7. The CDR3 covers 15 residues. Written as DNA, the CDR3 is TGTGCCAGCAGCCGTGGGACAGAGGGCAAAAACATTCAGTACTTC. Encoded protein: CASSRGTEGKNIQYF.

CDR3 in amino acids: CASSLSRKTFGEQYF. CDR3 DNA: TGTGCCAGCAGTTTATCCCGGAAAACCTTTGGCGAGCAGTACTTC. The chain recombines TRBV27 with TRBJ2-5; D unresolved. The J call is uncertain, as TRBJ2-7 better fits the DNA end. The CDR3 extends over 15 amino acids. The germline CDR1 and CDR2 sequences are MNHEY and SMNVEV (reference sequence).

The chain uses TRBV20-1 and TRBJ2-5; D is undetermined. V gave up 6 bases and J gave up 6 bases, with 20 bases separating them. This CDR3 is 14 amino acids long. CDR1 DFQATT and CDR2 SNEGSKA come from the germline V gene (reference sequence). The CDR3 region is CSAPTIGVQKTQYF. In DNA form, the CDR3 reads TGCAGTGCCCCCACTATTGGGGTTCAAAAGACCCAGTACTTC.

This clonotype was seen only a few times. The chain joins TRBV7-9 to TRBJ1-5; D not certain. The CDR3 loop spans 14 amino acids. Germline V gives CDR1 SEHNR, CDR2 FQNEAQ (reference sequence). Trimming removed 5 bases from V and 10 bases from J, with 18 bases in between. The CDR3 sequence: CASSDGFADSPQHF. Written as DNA, the CDR3 is TGTGCCAGCAGCGACGGATTTGCGGATAGCCCCCAGCATTTT.

V usage is TRBV9 and J usage is TRBJ2-5, with 9 bases aligning to TRBD2. V shed 3 bases, J shed 2 bases, and the junction held 8 bases outside the gene matches. CDR3 length equals 16 residues. The V gene's germline CDR1 is SGDLS and CDR2 YYNGEE. The CDR3: CASSGRLAVPQETQYF. In DNA form, the CDR3 reads TGTGCCAGCAGCGGAAGACTAGCGGTTCCTCAAGAGACCCAGTACTTC.

This clonotype was counted ten times or more. The chain couples TRBV14 to TRBJ2-5, with D perhaps assigned TRBD1 or TRBD2 (5 bases each). Trimming left V 4 bases short and J 5 bases short, with 11 bases between. The CDR3 has 13 residues. CDR1 and CDR2 from the germline V gene are SGHDN and FVKESK. CDR3 in DNA: TGTGCCAGCAGCCCCCTGGGGGTGGAGACCCAGTACTTC. Amino acid sequence: CASSPLGVETQYF.

The chain recombines TRBV18 with TRBJ1-1, with 7 bases that match TRBD1. The CDR3 consists of 15 residues. Germline V gene sequence: CDR1 KGHSH, CDR2 LQKENI. Losses at the gene ends were 3 bases for V and 2 bases for J; bases not matched to a gene: 6. The CDR3 sequence is CASSPGQAANTEAFF. The CDR3 DNA reads TGTGCCAGCTCACCCGGACAGGCGGCAAACACTGAAGCTTTCTTT.

This clonotype has ten or more counts. The chain links TRBV5-1 to TRBJ1-4, with 9 bases matching TRBD1. The CDR3 extends over 14 amino acids. J lost 5 bases, V lost 5 bases, and 4 bases had no gene match. Germline V gives CDR1 SGHRS, CDR2 YFSETQ. The CDR3 is CASSRTGENEKLFF. The CDR3, as DNA: TGCGCCAGCAGTCGGACAGGGGAGAATGAAAAACTGTTTTTT.

The chain employs TRBV25-1 and TRBJ2-5; 8 bases are shared with TRBD1. The tail of the sequence fits TRBJ2-1 better, so the J call may be wrong. CDR3 length: 18 amino acids. Germline-derived CDR1 and CDR2 are MGHDK and SYGVNS. The CDR3 region is CASSESRYRGTGYNEQFF. The CDR3 coding sequence is TGTGCCAGCAGTGAATCCCGCTACCGCGGGACAGGCTACAATGAGCAGTTCTTC.

This clonotype was detected only a few times. The V gene is TRBV10-2, the J gene TRBJ1-3, with D unclear. Germline V CDR1 and CDR2: WSHSY, SAAADI. Trimming pared 3 bases from V and 6 bases from J, leaving 3 bases between. The CDR3 spans 11 residues. The CDR3 region has the DNA TGCGCCAGCAGTGATCCAAACACCATATATTTT. Translation gives CASSDPNTIYF.

Note on this clonotype: One end of the junction varies from germline; a read error may be responsible. This chain joins TRBV12-3 or TRBV12-4 and TRBJ2-3; 14 bases match TRBD2. The CDR3 contains 18 residues. The CDR3 DNA reads TGTGCCAGCAGATCCAGGACTAGCGGGGGGTCTAGCACAGATGCGCAGTATTTT. Amino acid sequence: CASRSRTSGGSSTDAQYF.

J is TRBJ2-1 and V is TRBV7-2; D call uncertain. The DNA end lines up better with TRBJ2-5; the J call may be wrong. From germline, CDR1 is SGHTA and CDR2 FQGNSA. This CDR3 has 16 residues. The CDR3: CASSPQADTAWGTQYF. The DNA of the CDR3 is TGTGCCAGCAGCCCGCAAGCCGACACCGCTTGGGGGACCCAGTACTTC.

There are a few counts of this clonotype. The chain employs TRBV18 and TRBJ2-1; no definite D call. The V gene lost 2 bases and the J gene lost 6 bases, with 11 bases spanning the gap. This CDR3 has 14 amino acids. Per the germline V gene, CDR1 is KGHSH and CDR2 is LQKENI. This chain's CDR3 is CASSPSGQGNEQFF. CDR3 DNA: TGTGCCAGCTCACCATCGGGCCAAGGCAATGAGCAGTTCTTC.

This clonotype was picked up a small number of times. V usage is TRBV7-6 and J usage is TRBJ1-1; D is unclear. V lost 5 bases, J lost 5 bases, and 15 bases lay in between. This CDR3 comprises 14 residues. Germline V CDR1 and CDR2: SGHVS, FNYEAQ. The CDR3 bases are TGTGCCAGCAGCCTCTCGGGCCGAGGGACTGAAGCTTTCTTT. Amino acids: CASSLSGRGTEAFF.

The rearrangement joins TRBV20-1 to TRBJ1-3; 8 bases fit TRBD1. V was pared by 1 base and J by 6 bases, with 8 bases of the junction left unmatched. This CDR3 spans 15 amino acids. In germline, CDR1 is DFQATT, CDR2 SNEGSKA (reference sequence). The DNA of the CDR3 is TGCAGTGCTAGAGGTCCCACAGGGGGAGAAAACACCATATATTTT. Protein product: CSARGPTGGENTIYF.

The DNA of the CDR3 is TGTGCCAGCAGTTCTAGTTCGCCTCCTGACACAGATACGCAGTATTTT. Its protein product is CASSSSSPPDTDTQYF. This chain joins TRBV28 and TRBJ2-3; D gene unclear. CDR3 length: 16 amino acids. Germline V lookup: CDR1 MDHEN, CDR2 SYDVKM. V lost 4 bases to trimming and J lost 2 bases, with 16 bases between them. The full variable domain, completed using reference TRBV28 and TRBJ2-3, is DVKVTQSSRYLVKRTGEKVFLECVQDMDHENMFWYRQDPGLGLRLIYFSYDVKMKEKGDIPEGYSVSREKKERFSLILESASTNQTSMYLCASSSSSPPDTDTQYFGPGTRLTVL.

This clonotype came up a few times. The chain recombines TRBV20-1 with TRBJ2-5; tentative D call: TRBD2 (6 bases). V lost 6 bases, J lost 3 bases, and 11 bases lay in between. Germline CDR1 reads DFQATT; CDR2 reads SNEGSKA (reference sequence). The CDR3 totals 12 residues. The CDR3 reads CSAVEGEETQYF. The CDR3 nucleotides are TGCAGTGCCGTGGAGGGTGAAGAGACCCAGTACTTC.